This T cell receptor (beta chain) came from a study of early T cells in non-severe SARS-CoV-2 infection. Whole-study context: The sequenced material was bulk RNA from unsorted whole blood, and its chains were unpaired. Study outcomes and limitations: The VDJdb matching leaned toward anti-spike CD8 responses and overlooked private and CD4 specificities.

V shed 4 bases and J 2 bases; nucleotides not matched to a gene: 6. The CDR3 length is 16 residues. CDR1 and CDR2 from the germline V gene are SEHNR and FQNEAQ (reference sequence). Each cDNA molecule carried a unique molecular identifier. MiXCR was run by TCRdb on the 5' RACE reads, yielding one entry per CDR3 protein. The profile covers about 76,000 distinct CDR3 sequences, with roughly 10% appearing a single time and about 4.8% taken by the ten largest. This clonotype was seen a handful of times. Antigen: not known. The chain recombines TRBV7-9 with TRBJ2-1; 9 bases match TRBD1. The sequence was collected from an adult who was a healthcare worker with PCR-confirmed SARS-CoV-2 infection or an uninfected control (not recorded which). What was sequenced was whole blood. This CDR3 reads CASSSVRDRAYNEQFF. The CDR3 DNA sequence: TGTGCCAGCAGCTCCGTCCGGGACAGGGCCTACAATGAGCAGTTCTTC. Complete variable domain (other parts from reference TRBV7-9 and TRBJ2-1): DTGVSQNPRHKITKRGQNVTFRCDPISEHNRLYWYRQTLGQGPEFLTYFQNEAQLEKSRLLSDRFSAERPKGSFSTLEIQRTEQGDSAMYLCASSSVRDRAYNEQFFGPGTRLTVL.